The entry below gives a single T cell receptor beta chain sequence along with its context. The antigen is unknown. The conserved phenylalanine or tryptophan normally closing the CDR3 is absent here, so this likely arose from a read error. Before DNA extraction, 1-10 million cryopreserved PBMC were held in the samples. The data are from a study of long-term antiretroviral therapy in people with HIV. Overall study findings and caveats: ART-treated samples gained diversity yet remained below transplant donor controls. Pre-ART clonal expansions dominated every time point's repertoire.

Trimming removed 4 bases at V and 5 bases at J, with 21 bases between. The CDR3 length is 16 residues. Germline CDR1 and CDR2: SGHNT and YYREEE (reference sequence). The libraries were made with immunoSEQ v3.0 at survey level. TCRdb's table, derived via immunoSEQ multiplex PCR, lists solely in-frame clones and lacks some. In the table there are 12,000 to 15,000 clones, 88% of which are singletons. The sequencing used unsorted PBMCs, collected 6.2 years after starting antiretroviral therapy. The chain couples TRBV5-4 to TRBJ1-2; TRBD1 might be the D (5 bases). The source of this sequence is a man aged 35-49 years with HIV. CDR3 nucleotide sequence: TGTGCCAGCAGCCCCGGGACTCAAACTTATCGGTATGGCTACACCGTC. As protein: CASSPGTQTYRYGYTV.